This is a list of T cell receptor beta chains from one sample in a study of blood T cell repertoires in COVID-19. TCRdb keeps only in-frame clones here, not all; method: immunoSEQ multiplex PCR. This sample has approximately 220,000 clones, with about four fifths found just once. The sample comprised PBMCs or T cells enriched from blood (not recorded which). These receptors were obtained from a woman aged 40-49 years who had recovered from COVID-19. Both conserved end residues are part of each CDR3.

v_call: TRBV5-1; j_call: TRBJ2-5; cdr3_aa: CASSSSLETQYF
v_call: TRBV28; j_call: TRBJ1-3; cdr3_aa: CASSSPDSRGNTIYF
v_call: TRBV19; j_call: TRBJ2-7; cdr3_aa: CASSAGQGPYEQYF
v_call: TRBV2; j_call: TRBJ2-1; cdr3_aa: CASERDLSEQFF
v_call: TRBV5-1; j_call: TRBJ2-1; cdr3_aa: CASSGNSLRSYNEQFF
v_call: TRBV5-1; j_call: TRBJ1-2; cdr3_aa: CASSLAGENYGYTF
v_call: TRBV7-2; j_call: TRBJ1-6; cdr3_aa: CASRERQGHSYNSPLHF
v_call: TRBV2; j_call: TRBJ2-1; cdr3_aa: CASSVASGSINEQFF
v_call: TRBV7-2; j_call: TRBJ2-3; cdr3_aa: CASSLQVAGFTDTQYF
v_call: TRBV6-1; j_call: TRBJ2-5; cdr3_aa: CASREPGQGALETQYF
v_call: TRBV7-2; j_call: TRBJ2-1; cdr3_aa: CASSPRLAEGREQFF
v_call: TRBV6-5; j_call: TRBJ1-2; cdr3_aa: CASSYSEGSGYTF
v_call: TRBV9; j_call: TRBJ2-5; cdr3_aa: CASSPGVGEETQYF
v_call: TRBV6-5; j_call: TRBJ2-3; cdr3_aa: CASSRTGRTDTQYF
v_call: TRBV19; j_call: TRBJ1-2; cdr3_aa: CASNHGQGVHGYTF
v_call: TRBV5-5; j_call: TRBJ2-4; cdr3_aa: CASSPGLVRLVKNIQYF
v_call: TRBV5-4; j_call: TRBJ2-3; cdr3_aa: CASNPSGADTQYF
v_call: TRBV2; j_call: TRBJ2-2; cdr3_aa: CASTGTSGSTGELFF
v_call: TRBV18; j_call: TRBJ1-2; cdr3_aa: CASSLDTGNSNYGYTF
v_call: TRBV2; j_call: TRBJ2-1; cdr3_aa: CASNDPGGPNDNEQFF
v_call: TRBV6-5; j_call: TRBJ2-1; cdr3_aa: CASSFARSSYNEQFF
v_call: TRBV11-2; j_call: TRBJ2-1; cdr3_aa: CASSWGLAGGLGEQFF
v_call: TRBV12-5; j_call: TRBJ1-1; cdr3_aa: CASEGQLLAFF
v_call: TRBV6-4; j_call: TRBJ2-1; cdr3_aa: CASSQGLAGLYNEQFF
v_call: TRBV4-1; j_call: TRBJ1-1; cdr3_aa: CASSPHRGSAEAFF
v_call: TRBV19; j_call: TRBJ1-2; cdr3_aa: CASSHRGDLGYTF
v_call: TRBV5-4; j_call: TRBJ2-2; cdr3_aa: CASSLAVAGELFF